This entry lists 13 T cell receptor beta chains sequenced from one sample in a study of T cells after yellow fever vaccination. MiXCR, applied by TCRdb to the 5' RACE reads, yields one record per CDR3 protein. The data show about 340,000 distinct CDR3 sequences, around 12% seen once. This sample comprised CD4+ T cells sorted from PBMCs, obtained 15 days after the yellow fever booster vaccination. Receptors originate from a man aged 18 to 29 who received the YFV17D yellow fever vaccine.

This clonotype was picked up a small number of times. The chain carries TRBV3-1 and TRBJ2-2, with TRBD1 matching 9 bases. The CDR3 runs to 17 residues. CDR1 and CDR2 from the germline V gene are LGHDT and YNNKEL (reference sequence). Trimming removed 4 bases from V and 1 base from J; junction bases left unmatched: 7. The CDR3 sequence: CASSLFSGQGNTGELFF. The CDR3 region has the DNA TGTGCCAGCAGCCTCTTCTCGGGACAGGGGAACACCGGGGAGCTGTTTTTT.

This clonotype showed up just a few times. The V gene is TRBV4-3, the J gene TRBJ2-2; the match to TRBD1 covers 9 bases. Germline assignment: CDR1 LGHNA and CDR2 YSLEER. V dropped 1 base and J dropped 5; count of bases not matched to a gene: 14. The CDR3 has 19 residues. CDR3 in amino acids: CASSQGQGGTGSNTGELFF. DNA of the CDR3: TGCGCCAGCAGCCAAGGGCAAGGCGGGACAGGGAGTAATACCGGGGAGCTGTTTTTT.

This clonotype turned up a few times. V usage is TRBV20-1 and J usage is TRBJ1-5; perhaps TRBD1 as D (6 bases). The CDR3 contains 15 residues. Germline CDR1 is DFQATT and CDR2 is SNEGSKA (reference sequence). The ends were cut back, 5 bases at V and 6 bases at J, with 20 bases in the middle. The CDR3: CSARSRAGGGQPQHF. CDR3 bases: TGCAGTGCTCGGAGCCGGGCAGGAGGGGGTCAGCCCCAGCATTTT.

This chain connects TRBV4-1 to TRBJ1-6, with 10 positions matching TRBD1. The CDR3 extends over 22 amino acids. With 0 bases clipped from V and 2 bases from J, the junction kept 16 bases outside the gene matches. Germline CDR1 is MGHRA and CDR2 is YSYEKL. CDR3 DNA sequence: TGCGCCAGCAGCCAAGATGTGCACTCCGGGACAGGGGTTAGAACCTATAATTCACCCCTCCACTTT. It codes for CASSQDVHSGTGVRTYNSPLHF.

The V gene is TRBV18, the J gene TRBJ2-5; possible D gene TRBD2, 6 bases. With 3 bases removed from V and 1 base from J, the gap between germline ends came to 12 bases. The CDR3 spans 15 residues. CDR1 KGHSH and CDR2 LQKENI come from the germline V gene. In DNA form, the CDR3 reads TGTGCCAGCTCACCCGGACTCGGGGGCCAAGAGACCCAGTACTTC. Translated: CASSPGLGGQETQYF.

In its sample, this clonotype was seen a few times. This chain joins TRBV6-5 and TRBJ2-7, with 7 positions matching TRBD1. Looked up from germline, CDR1 is MNHEY and CDR2 is SVGAGI. V shed 5 bases, J shed 3 bases, and the junction held 7 bases outside the gene matches. CDR3 length: 14 amino acids. CDR3 DNA sequence: TGTGCCAGCAGTGACACGACAGGGAGCTACGAGCAGTACTTC. Translating it yields CASSDTTGSYEQYF.

This clonotype appeared a few times. The chain combines TRBV4-3 with TRBJ2-2, with D hard to call. The ends were cut back, 5 bases at V and 0 bases at J, with 13 bases in the middle. Germline V gene lookup returns CDR1 LGHNA and CDR2 YSLEER. The CDR3 loop spans 16 amino acids. The CDR3 region has the DNA TGCGCCAGCAGCGCGGTGCACGGTGCGAACACCGGGGAGCTGTTTTTT. Protein product: CASSAVHGANTGELFF.

The genes are TRBV30 and TRBJ2-3, with D perhaps matching TRBD1 or TRBD2 (6 bases each). Germline CDR1 reads GTSNPN; CDR2 reads SVGIG (reference sequence). CDR3 length: 13 residues. V shed 2 bases and J shed 2 bases, with 8 bases lying between them. Here the CDR3 reads CAWSTGATDTQYF. The CDR3 region has the DNA TGTGCCTGGAGTACGGGGGCCACAGATACGCAGTATTTT.

This clonotype was picked up a small number of times. The chain couples TRBV21-1 to TRBJ1-5; TRBD1, as called in the table, went unchecked against the DNA. TRBV21-1 is tagged as a pseudogene. This CDR3 has 14 amino acids. CDR3 DNA: TGTGCCAGCAGTAGAAGACAGGACCATCAGCCCCAGCATTTT. Amino acid sequence: CASSRRQDHQPQHF.

This clonotype has just a few counts. The chain combines TRBV7-2 with TRBJ2-3, with D uncertain. Deletions cut 1 base from V and 4 bases from J, with 12 bases between. From germline, CDR1 is SGHTA and CDR2 FQGNSA. This CDR3 spans 15 amino acids. CDR3 residues: CASSLVGTRSDTQYF. CDR3 bases: TGTGCCAGCAGCTTAGTTGGCACACGATCAGATACGCAGTATTTT.

This clonotype was recorded a few times. The CDR3 here is CATSRDRGDSYEQYF. The CDR3, as DNA: TGTGCCACCAGCAGAGATAGAGGGGACAGTTACGAGCAGTACTTC. The gene calls are TRBV15 and TRBJ2-7; 7 bases match TRBD1. The CDR3 has 15 amino acids. V was clipped by 0 bases and J by 4 bases; unmatched bases: 6. The germline V gene has CDR1 LNHNV and CDR2 YYDKDF (reference sequence).

The chain uses TRBV20-1 and TRBJ1-1; tentatively, D is TRBD1 (6 bases). This CDR3 has 13 amino acids. Trimming left V 5 bases short and J 4 bases short, with 14 bases between. Germline V CDR1 and CDR2: DFQATT, SNEGSKA (reference sequence). The DNA of the CDR3 is TGCAGTGCTTATAACACAGGGACCACTGAAGCTTTCTTT. It is translated as CSAYNTGTTEAFF.

This clonotype has more than one count but fewer than ten. The rearrangement uses TRBV6-1 and TRBJ2-5, with 9 bases lining up with TRBD2. The trim removed 6 bases at V and 2 bases at J, leaving 13 bases unmatched. CDR3 length: 17 residues. CDR1 is MNHNS, CDR2 SASEGT, per germline. In DNA form, the CDR3 reads TGTGCCAGCAGCGCCGACGCTGTAGCGGGGGTACAAGAGACCCAGTACTTC. It encodes CASSADAVAGVQETQYF.